These 7 T cell receptor beta chains originate from one sample sequenced in a study of blood T cell repertoires in COVID-19. Profiling relied on immunoSEQ multiplex PCR, and the TCRdb table lists in-frame clones only, not all of them. The table shows fewer than 250,000 clones, with around 85% occurring only once. The sample comprised peripheral blood. The source is a woman in her seventies with acute or convalescent COVID-19.

V gene TRBV5-1 combines with J gene TRBJ1-4, with D possibly matching TRBD1 (5 bases). The CDR3 extends over 15 amino acids. The V gene lost 4 bases and the J gene lost 6 bases, with 16 bases spanning the gap. CDR1 and CDR2 (germline): SGHRS, YFSETQ. The CDR3 region is CASSRGGREDEKLFF. In nucleotides, the CDR3 is TGCGCCAGCAGCCGGGGAGGCAGGGAGGATGAAAAACTGTTTTTT.

V gene TRBV11-3 combines with J gene TRBJ2-7; TRBD1 agrees at 8 bases. CDR1 and CDR2 from the germline V gene are SGHNT and YENEEA. The V and J ends lost 1 base and 2 bases, in that order; junction bases with no gene match: 1. CDR3 length: 14 amino acids. Here the CDR3 DNA reads TGTGCCAGCAGCTTAGGGACAGGGACCTACGAGCAGTACTTC. Amino acids: CASSLGTGTYEQYF.

The genes are TRBV19 and TRBJ2-7; tentatively, D is TRBD2 (5 bases). CDR3 length equals 13 residues. With 3 bases removed from V and 3 bases from J, the gap between germline ends came to 9 bases. The germline gives CDR1 LNHDA, CDR2 SQIVND (reference sequence). The CDR3 nucleotides read TGTGCCAGTAGTATTCCCGGGAACTACGAGCAGTACTTC. Amino acid sequence: CASSIPGNYEQYF.

The CDR3 region is CASSEDGNPNEKLFF. CDR3 sequence (DNA): TGCGCCAGCAGCGAGGACGGGAATCCTAATGAAAAACTGTTTTTT. The V and J genes are TRBV5-1 and TRBJ1-4, with D hard to call. This CDR3 is 15 amino acids long. CDR1 is SGHRS and CDR2 is YFSETQ in the germline V gene. V shed 4 bases and J shed 3 bases, with 13 bases lying between them. Filled out from reference TRBV5-1 and TRBJ1-4, the complete variable domain reads KAGVTQTPRYLIKTRGQQVTLSCSPISGHRSVSWYQQTPGQGLQFLFEYFSETQRNKGNFPGRFSGRQFSNSRSEMNVSTLELGDSALYLCASSEDGNPNEKLFFGSGTQLSVL.

The chain joins TRBV29-1 to TRBJ1-1; 8 positions agree with TRBD1. V dropped 2 bases and J dropped 0; count of bases not matched to a gene: 5. CDR3 length: 15 amino acids. From germline, CDR1 is SQVTM and CDR2 ANQGSEA. CDR3 in DNA: TGCAGCGTTGAAAGCGGGACAGGAATGAACACTGAAGCTTTCTTT. Translated, it gives CSVESGTGMNTEAFF.

The rearrangement uses TRBV20-1 and TRBJ2-7; D is uncertain. The length of the CDR3 is 12 residues. Trimming shortened V by 3 bases and J by 6 bases, and 12 bases separated the two germline ends. CDR1 is DFQATT, CDR2 SNEGSKA, per germline (reference sequence). CDR3 region: CSASLVDSEQYF. CDR3 nucleotides: TGCAGTGCTAGTTTGGTAGATTCCGAGCAGTACTTC.

This chain uses TRBV5-1 with TRBJ1-3, with D perhaps TRBD1 (5 bases). CDR1 is SGHRS, CDR2 YFSETQ, per germline. The CDR3 is made up of 16 amino acids. The ends were cut back, 2 bases at V and 0 bases at J, with 12 bases in the middle. DNA of the CDR3: TGCGCCAGCAGCTTAGCTGGGGCGAACTCTGGAAACACCATATATTTT. Translated, it gives CASSLAGANSGNTIYF.